These 11 T cell receptor beta chains originate from one sample sequenced in a study of blood T cells in healthy people across ages. A second about 6 to 12 cycle PCR used barcoded and J-beta primers. TCRdb reprocessed the 5' RACE reads via MiXCR and lists one record per CDR3 protein. This table holds about 1.1 million distinct CDR3 sequences, 35% to 40% found once. Sequencing was carried out using blood. These receptors originate from a man aged 18-30 years in good health.

This rearrangement joins TRBV20-1 to TRBJ1-1, with 7 bases lining up with TRBD1. The CDR3 spans 13 residues. J was trimmed by 6 bases and V by 0 bases; bases with no gene match: 4. Germline assignment: CDR1 DFQATT and CDR2 SNEGSKA (reference sequence). The CDR3 DNA sequence: TGCAGTGCTAGAGAGACAGGGCGGTCTGAAGCTTTCTTT. As protein: CSARETGRSEAFF.

This chain connects TRBV9 to TRBJ1-5, with D uncertain. V was cut by 3 bases and J by 6 bases, with 16 bases left in between. There are 15 residues in the CDR3. The germline gives CDR1 SGDLS, CDR2 YYNGEE. Here the CDR3 DNA reads TGTGCCAGCAGCGAGGGCCCGGTGGGCAGTCAGCCCCAGCATTTT. As protein: CASSEGPVGSQPQHF.

CDR3 coding DNA: TGTGCCAGCAGCAAGCATACAGGGGGCACTGAAGCTTTCTTT. Protein: CASSKHTGGTEAFF. The chain employs TRBV7-2 and TRBJ1-1, with 8 bases matching TRBD1. Germline values: CDR1 SGHTA, CDR2 FQGNSA. J lost 4 bases, V lost 5 bases, and 6 bases had no gene match. This CDR3 has 14 amino acids.

This chain joins TRBV12-3 or TRBV12-4 and TRBJ2-3; D is undetermined. The V end was cut by 3 bases, the J end by 5 bases, with 12 bases between. The CDR3 runs to 14 residues. This CDR3 is CASSFHPVGDTQYF. The CDR3 nucleotides are TGTGCCAGCAGTTTCCACCCAGTTGGAGATACGCAGTATTTT.

This clonotype was counted a few times. The chain is built from TRBV6-6 and TRBJ2-5, with unresolved D. The V gene lost 6 bases and the J gene lost 2 bases, with 19 bases spanning the gap. Germline V gives CDR1 MNHNY, CDR2 SVGAGI (reference sequence). The CDR3 length is 16 residues. The CDR3, as DNA: TGTGCCAGCAGCTTCCTCCAAGCGTGGGGTCAAGAGACCCAGTACTTC. Encoded protein: CASSFLQAWGQETQYF.

This clonotype was counted a few times. The chain links TRBV3-1 to TRBJ2-1; possibly TRBD1 for D (5 bases). Germline CDR1 reads LGHDT; CDR2 reads YNNKEL (reference sequence). The CDR3 consists of 14 residues. V was shortened by 4 bases and J by 1 base, with 8 bases between the two germline ends. This chain's CDR3 is CASSRGRSYNEQFF. CDR3 in DNA: TGTGCCAGCAGCCGGGGCAGATCCTACAATGAGCAGTTCTTC.

The V and J genes are TRBV5-1 and TRBJ2-1; weak D call: TRBD2 (6 bases). CDR1 and CDR2 from the germline V gene are SGHRS and YFSETQ. V lost 4 bases to trimming and J lost 1 base, with 24 bases between them. This CDR3 has 19 amino acids. The CDR3 DNA reads TGCGCCAGCAGCGGTAAGGACGGGGGTAATTTTTTGTCCTACAATGAGCAGTTCTTC. Translation gives CASSGKDGGNFLSYNEQFF.

The gene calls are TRBV12-3 or TRBV12-4 and TRBJ1-1, with 8 bases matching TRBD1. The J segment lost 7 bases and the V segment lost 6 bases, leaving 13 bases of the junction unmatched. The CDR3 runs 15 residues. The CDR3 DNA reads TGTGCCAGCAGCTCGCAGGGGGCGCCAGGCGGTGAAGCTTTCTTT. As protein: CASSSQGAPGGEAFF.

This clonotype was counted only a few times. The chain links TRBV5-1 to TRBJ2-3; TRBD1 agrees at 9 bases. The V gene end was trimmed by 4 bases and the J gene end by 0 bases; junction bases not matched to a gene: 6. The length of the CDR3 is 16 residues. CDR1 is SGHRS, CDR2 YFSETQ, per germline. CDR3 loop: CASSAGQGQSTDTQYF. As DNA, the CDR3 is TGCGCCAGCAGCGCCGGACAGGGGCAGAGCACAGATACGCAGTATTTT.

This clonotype occurred once. J is TRBJ1-2 and V is TRBV27; D is unclear. Germline V gene data show CDR1 as MNHEY and CDR2 as SMNVEV (reference sequence). Trimming cost V 5 bases and J 6 bases, with 16 bases left between them. The CDR3 is 14 residues long. CDR3 protein: CASSPQTGMDGYTF. CDR3 sequence (DNA): TGTGCCAGCAGTCCCCAGACCGGGATGGATGGCTACACCTTC.

This clonotype was recorded at least ten times. For the CDR3, the DNA is TGTGCCAGCCTTCACAGGGGCCCGGCAGGCACAGATACGCAGTATTTT. It yields the protein CASLHRGPAGTDTQYF. This chain joins TRBV25-1 and TRBJ2-3, with 7 bases identical to TRBD1. Trimming removed 8 bases from V and 1 base from J; junction bases left unmatched: 12. CDR3 length: 16 amino acids. Germline CDR1 is MGHDK and CDR2 is SYGVNS.